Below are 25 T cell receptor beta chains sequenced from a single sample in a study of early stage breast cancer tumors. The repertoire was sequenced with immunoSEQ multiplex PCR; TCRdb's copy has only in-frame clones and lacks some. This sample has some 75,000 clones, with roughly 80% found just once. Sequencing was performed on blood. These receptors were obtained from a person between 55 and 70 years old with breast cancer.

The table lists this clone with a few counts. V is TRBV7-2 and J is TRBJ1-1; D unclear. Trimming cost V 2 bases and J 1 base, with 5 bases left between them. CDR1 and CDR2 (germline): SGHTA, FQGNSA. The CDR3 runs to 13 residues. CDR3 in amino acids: CASSLLRNTEAFF. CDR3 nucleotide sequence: TGTGCCAGCAGCTTACTCCGGAACACTGAAGCTTTCTTT.

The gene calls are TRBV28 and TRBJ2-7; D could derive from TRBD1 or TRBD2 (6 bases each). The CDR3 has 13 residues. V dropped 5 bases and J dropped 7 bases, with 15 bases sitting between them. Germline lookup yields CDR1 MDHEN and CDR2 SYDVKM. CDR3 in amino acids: CASSGGRVGEQYF. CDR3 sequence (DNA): TGTGCCAGCAGTGGGGGGCGGGTTGGGGAGCAGTACTTC.

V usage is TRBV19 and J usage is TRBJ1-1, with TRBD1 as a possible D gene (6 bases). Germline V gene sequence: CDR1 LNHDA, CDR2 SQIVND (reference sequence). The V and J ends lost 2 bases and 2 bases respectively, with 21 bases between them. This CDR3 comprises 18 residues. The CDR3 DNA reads TGTGCCAGTAGTATATTGTGGCAGGGGATGGGGGTCAACACTGAAGCTTTCTTT. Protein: CASSILWQGMGVNTEAFF. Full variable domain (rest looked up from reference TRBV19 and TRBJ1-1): DGGITQSPKYLFRKEGQNVTLSCEQNLNHDAMYWYRQDPGQGLRLIYYSQIVNDFQKGDIAEGYSVSREKKESFPLTVTSAQKNPTAFYLCASSILWQGMGVNTEAFFGQGTRLTVV.

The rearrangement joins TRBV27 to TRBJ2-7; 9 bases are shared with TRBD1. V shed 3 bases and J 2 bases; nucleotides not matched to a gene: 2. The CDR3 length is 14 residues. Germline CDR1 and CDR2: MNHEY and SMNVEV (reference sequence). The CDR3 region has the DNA TGTGCCAGCAGTTTGACAGGGGGGACCTACGAGCAGTACTTC. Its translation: CASSLTGGTYEQYF.

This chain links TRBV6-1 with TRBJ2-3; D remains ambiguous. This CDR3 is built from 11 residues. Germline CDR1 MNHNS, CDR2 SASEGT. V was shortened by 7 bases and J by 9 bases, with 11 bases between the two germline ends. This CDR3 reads CASTQFGTQYF. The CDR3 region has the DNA TGTGCCAGCACTCAGTTCGGGACGCAGTATTTT.

The CDR3 region has the DNA TGTGCCAGTAGTATAGTCAACTACAATGAGCAGTTCTTC. It codes for CASSIVNYNEQFF. The gene calls are TRBV19 and TRBJ2-1, with D hard to call. The V and J ends lost 1 base and 3 bases respectively, with 4 bases between them. CDR3 length: 13 residues. The germline V gene encodes CDR1 LNHDA and CDR2 SQIVND (reference sequence).

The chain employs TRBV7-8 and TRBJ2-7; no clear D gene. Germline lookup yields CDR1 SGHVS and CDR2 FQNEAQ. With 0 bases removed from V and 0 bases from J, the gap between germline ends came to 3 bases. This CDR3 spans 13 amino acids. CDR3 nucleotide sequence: TGTGCCAGCAGCTTAGCGGTCTCCTACGAGCAGTACTTC. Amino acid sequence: CASSLAVSYEQYF.

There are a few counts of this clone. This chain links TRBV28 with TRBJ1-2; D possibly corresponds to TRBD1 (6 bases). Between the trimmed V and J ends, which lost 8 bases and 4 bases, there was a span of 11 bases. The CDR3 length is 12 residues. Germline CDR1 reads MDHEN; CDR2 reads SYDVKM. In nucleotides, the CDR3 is TGTGCCAGCTTTGCCAGGGGCTATGGCTACACCTTC. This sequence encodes CASFARGYGYTF.

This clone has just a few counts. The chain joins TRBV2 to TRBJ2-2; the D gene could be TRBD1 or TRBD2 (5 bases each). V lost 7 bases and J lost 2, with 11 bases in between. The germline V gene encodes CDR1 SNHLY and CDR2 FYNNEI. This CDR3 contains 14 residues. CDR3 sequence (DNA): TGTGCCAGCATTAGGGACCCCAACACCGGGGAGCTGTTTTTT. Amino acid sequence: CASIRDPNTGELFF.

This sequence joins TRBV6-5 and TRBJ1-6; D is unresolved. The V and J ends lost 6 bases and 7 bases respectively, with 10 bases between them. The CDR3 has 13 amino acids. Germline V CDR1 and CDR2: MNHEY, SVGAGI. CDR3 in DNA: TGTGCCAGCAGGCCAGTAAGGAATTCACCCCTCCACTTT. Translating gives CASRPVRNSPLHF.

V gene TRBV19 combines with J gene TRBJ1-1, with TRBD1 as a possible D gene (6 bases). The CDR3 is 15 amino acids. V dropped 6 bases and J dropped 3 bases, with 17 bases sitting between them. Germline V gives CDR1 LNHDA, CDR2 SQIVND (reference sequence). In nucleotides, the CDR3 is TGTGCCAGTAGCCCCGTGGTGGGGGCTTACACTGAAGCTTTCTTT. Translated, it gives CASSPVVGAYTEAFF.

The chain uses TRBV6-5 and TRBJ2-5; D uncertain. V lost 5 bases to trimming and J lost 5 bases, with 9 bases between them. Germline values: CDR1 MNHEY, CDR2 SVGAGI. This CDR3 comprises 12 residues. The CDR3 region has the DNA TGTGCCAGCAGTAGTGGTTTTGAGACCCAGTACTTC. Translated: CASSSGFETQYF.

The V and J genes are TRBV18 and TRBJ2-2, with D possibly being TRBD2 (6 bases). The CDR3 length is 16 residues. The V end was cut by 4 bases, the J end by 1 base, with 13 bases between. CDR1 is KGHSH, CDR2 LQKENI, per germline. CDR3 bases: TGTGCCAGCTCACGGAATGCGCGGGAGAACACCGGGGAGCTGTTTTTT. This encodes CASSRNARENTGELFF.

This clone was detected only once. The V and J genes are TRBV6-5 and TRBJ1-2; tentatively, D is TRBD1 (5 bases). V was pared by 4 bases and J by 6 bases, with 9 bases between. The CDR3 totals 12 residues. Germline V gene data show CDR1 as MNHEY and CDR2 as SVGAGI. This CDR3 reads CASSSGYNGYTF. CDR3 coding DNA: TGTGCCAGCAGTTCAGGGTACAATGGCTACACCTTC.

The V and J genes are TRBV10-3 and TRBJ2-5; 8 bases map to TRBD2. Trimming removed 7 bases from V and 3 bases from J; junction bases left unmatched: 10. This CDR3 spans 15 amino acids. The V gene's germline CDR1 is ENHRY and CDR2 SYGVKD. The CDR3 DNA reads TGTGCCATCAAACGGGGGACTAGTACGGAAGAGACCCAGTACTTC. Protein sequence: CAIKRGTSTEETQYF.

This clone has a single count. For the CDR3, the DNA is TGTGCCAGCACCGTTGGCCCTGCGAACACCGGGGAGCTGTTTTTT. Translation gives CASTVGPANTGELFF. The chain links TRBV9 to TRBJ2-2; D call uncertain. The germline V gene has CDR1 SGDLS and CDR2 YYNGEE. V shed 6 bases and J shed 0 bases, with 12 bases lying between them. This CDR3 has 15 residues. The whole variable domain, filled in from reference TRBV9 and TRBJ2-2, reads DSGVTQTPKHLITATGQRVTLRCSPRSGDLSVYWYQQSLDQGLQFLIQYYNGEERAKGNILERFSAQQFPDLHSELNLSSLELGDSALYFCASTVGPANTGELFFGEGSRLTVL.

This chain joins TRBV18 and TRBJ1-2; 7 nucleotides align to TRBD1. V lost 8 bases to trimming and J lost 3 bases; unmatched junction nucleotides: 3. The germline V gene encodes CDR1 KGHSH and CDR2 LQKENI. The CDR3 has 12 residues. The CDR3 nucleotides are TGTGCCAGCCAGGGGGGTGACTATGGCTACACCTTC. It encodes CASQGGDYGYTF.

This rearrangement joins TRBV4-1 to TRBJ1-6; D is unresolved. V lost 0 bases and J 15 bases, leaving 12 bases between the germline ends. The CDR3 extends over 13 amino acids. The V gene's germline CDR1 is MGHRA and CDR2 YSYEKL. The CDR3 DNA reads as TGCGCCAGCAGCCAAGATCCCCTCTATCGCCTCCACTTT. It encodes CASSQDPLYRLHF.

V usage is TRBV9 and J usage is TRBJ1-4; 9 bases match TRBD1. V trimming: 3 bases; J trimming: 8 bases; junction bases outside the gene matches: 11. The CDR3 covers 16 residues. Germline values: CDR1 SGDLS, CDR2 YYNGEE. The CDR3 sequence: CASSANTGTGSEKLFF. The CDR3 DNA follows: TGTGCCAGCAGCGCCAACACCGGGACAGGGAGCGAAAAACTGTTTTTT.

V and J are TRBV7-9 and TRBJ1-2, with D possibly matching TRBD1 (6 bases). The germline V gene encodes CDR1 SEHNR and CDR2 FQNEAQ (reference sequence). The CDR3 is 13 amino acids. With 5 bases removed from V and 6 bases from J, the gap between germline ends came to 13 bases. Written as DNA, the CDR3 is TGTGCCAGCAGCCGAATGACAGGAAATGGCTACACCTTC. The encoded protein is CASSRMTGNGYTF.

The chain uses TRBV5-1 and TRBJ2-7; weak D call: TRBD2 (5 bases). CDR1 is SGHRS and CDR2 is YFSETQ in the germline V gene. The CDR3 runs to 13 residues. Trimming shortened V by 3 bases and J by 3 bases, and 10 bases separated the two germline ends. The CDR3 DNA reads TGCGCCAGCAGCTCCGGACTGAGCTACGAGCAGTACTTC. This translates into CASSSGLSYEQYF.

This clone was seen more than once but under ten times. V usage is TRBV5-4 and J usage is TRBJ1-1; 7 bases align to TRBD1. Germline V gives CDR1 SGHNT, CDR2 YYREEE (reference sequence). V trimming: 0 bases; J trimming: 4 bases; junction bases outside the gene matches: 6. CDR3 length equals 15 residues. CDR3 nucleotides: TGTGCCAGCAGCTTGGAAGGGGGCAGGGTCACTGAAGCTTTCTTT. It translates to CASSLEGGRVTEAFF.

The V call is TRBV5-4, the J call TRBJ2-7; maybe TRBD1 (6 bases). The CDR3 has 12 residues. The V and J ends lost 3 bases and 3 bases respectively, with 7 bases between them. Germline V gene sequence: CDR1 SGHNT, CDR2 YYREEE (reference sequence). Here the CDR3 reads CASSWDNYEQYF. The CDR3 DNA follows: TGTGCCAGCAGCTGGGACAACTACGAGCAGTACTTC.

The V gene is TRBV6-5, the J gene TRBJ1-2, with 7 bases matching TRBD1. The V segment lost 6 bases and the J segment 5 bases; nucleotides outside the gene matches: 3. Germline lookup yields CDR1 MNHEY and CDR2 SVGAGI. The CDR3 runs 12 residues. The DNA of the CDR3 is TGTGCCAGCAGCAGGGGGGATTATGGCTACACCTTC. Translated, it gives CASSRGDYGYTF.

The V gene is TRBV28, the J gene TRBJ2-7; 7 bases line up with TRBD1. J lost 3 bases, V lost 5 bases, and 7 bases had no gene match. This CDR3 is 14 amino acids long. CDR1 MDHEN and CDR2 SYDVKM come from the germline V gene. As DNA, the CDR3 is TGTGCCAGCAGTCCCGACAGGGCCCTCTACGAGCAGTACTTC. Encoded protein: CASSPDRALYEQYF.